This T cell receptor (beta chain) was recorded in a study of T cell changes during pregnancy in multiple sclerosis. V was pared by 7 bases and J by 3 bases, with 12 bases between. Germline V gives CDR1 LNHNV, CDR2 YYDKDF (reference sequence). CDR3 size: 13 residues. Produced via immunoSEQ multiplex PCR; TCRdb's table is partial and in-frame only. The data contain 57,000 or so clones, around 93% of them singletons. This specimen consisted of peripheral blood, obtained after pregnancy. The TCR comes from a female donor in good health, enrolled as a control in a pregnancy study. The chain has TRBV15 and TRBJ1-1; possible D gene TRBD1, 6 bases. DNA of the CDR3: TGTGCCACCAAAGCAGGGGTCTACACTGAAGCTTTCTTT. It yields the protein CATKAGVYTEAFF.